The clone carrying this T cell receptor (beta chain) was seen a handful of times. Each CDR3 protein gets one entry after TCRdb re-called the RT-PCR reads with MiXCR. The sample contains approximately 200,000 distinct CDR3 sequences, around two fifths of which appear only once. V shed 7 bases, J shed 5 bases, and the junction held 3 bases outside the gene matches. The CDR3 totals 12 residues. The sample comes from a study of patients and donors after allogeneic stem cell transplantation. What was sequenced was blood, either unsorted or a sorted T cell fraction (not recorded which). This receptor was obtained from a human donor who was either an allogeneic HSCT recipient or a stem cell or donor lymphocyte infusion donor (not recorded which). It is not recorded whose cells these are; they may come from a transplant donor. The chain uses TRBV12-3 or TRBV12-4 and TRBJ1-1; 8 nucleotides line up with TRBD1. The CDR3 DNA follows: TGTGCCAGCACACAGGGGGGGACTGAAGCTTTCTTT. It is translated as CASTQGGTEAFF.